The 14 T cell receptor beta chains below were found in one sample sequenced in a study of blood T cells in healthy people across ages. A J-beta primer mix and a sample-barcoded 5' primer were used in a second PCR of about 6 to 12 cycles. One entry per CDR3 protein results from TCRdb running MiXCR on the 5' RACE reads. Here the sample spans about 1.8 million distinct CDR3 sequences, about 50% being singletons. The specimen was blood. The receptors shown here come from a woman in her thirties or forties in good health.

There are a few counts of this clonotype. This sequence joins TRBV2 and TRBJ2-4, with D tentatively TRBD2 (6 bases). Germline V gives CDR1 SNHLY, CDR2 FYNNEI. There are 14 residues in the CDR3. V was shortened by 1 base and J by 4 bases, with 8 bases between the two germline ends. The CDR3 DNA sequence: TGTGCCAGCAGTGAAGGGACTACTAAAAACATTCAGTACTTC. Its translation: CASSEGTTKNIQYF.

V and J are TRBV7-9 and TRBJ2-4; D is undetermined. Trimming cost V 3 bases and J 6 bases, with 12 bases left between them. The CDR3 contains 14 residues. Germline V lookup: CDR1 SEHNR, CDR2 FQNEAQ (reference sequence). The CDR3 region is CASSLELGVNIQYF. The DNA for the CDR3 is TGTGCCAGCAGCTTGGAGTTAGGAGTAAACATTCAGTACTTC.

The chain uses TRBV7-8 and TRBJ1-2, with TRBD1 as a possible D gene (5 bases). Germline CDR1 SGHVS, CDR2 FQNEAQ. The CDR3 is 14 residues long. V lost 4 bases and J 3 bases, leaving 12 bases between the germline ends. CDR3 sequence reads: CASSSRGVDYGYTF. CDR3 nucleotides: TGTGCCAGCAGCTCTCGAGGGGTAGACTATGGCTACACCTTC.

The chain has TRBV2 and TRBJ2-7; the match to TRBD2 covers 9 bases. V dropped 0 bases and J dropped 2; count of bases not matched to a gene: 2. CDR1 is SNHLY and CDR2 is FYNNEI in the germline V gene. The CDR3 extends over 15 amino acids. CDR3 in amino acids: CASSEAAGGPYEQYF. The CDR3 DNA sequence: TGTGCCAGCAGTGAAGCCGCGGGGGGGCCCTACGAGCAGTACTTC.

The gene calls are TRBV7-3 and TRBJ2-3, with TRBD2 identical over 14 bases. J gave up 4 bases and V 6 bases, and 6 bases lay outside the gene matches. Germline CDR1 is SGHTA and CDR2 is FQGTGA. The CDR3 runs to 16 residues. CDR3 nucleotide sequence: TGTGCCAGCAGACAGGGACTAGCGGGGGACCCAGATACGCAGTATTTT. Translation: CASRQGLAGDPDTQYF.

This clonotype was recorded a few times. The chain links TRBV5-1 to TRBJ2-3; D uncertain. This CDR3 has 15 residues. Germline loops: CDR1 SGHRS, CDR2 YFSETQ. Trimming cost V 0 bases and J 0 bases, with 8 bases left between them. CDR3 in amino acids: CASSLDVGSTDTQYF. The CDR3 DNA is TGCGCCAGCAGCTTGGACGTCGGGAGCACAGATACGCAGTATTTT.

This clonotype was seen a handful of times. The J gene is TRBJ1-5, the V gene TRBV10-3; 7 positions agree with TRBD1. V lost 6 bases to trimming and J lost 6 bases; unmatched junction nucleotides: 2. There are 12 residues in the CDR3. From germline, CDR1 is ENHRY and CDR2 SYGVKD. The CDR3 sequence: CAISRGGQPQHF. In DNA, the CDR3 is TGTGCCATCAGCAGGGGGGGTCAGCCCCAGCATTTT.

The chain uses TRBV4-3 and TRBJ1-6, with unresolved D. V lost 4 bases and J lost 7, with 8 bases in between. The CDR3 totals 13 residues. CDR1 and CDR2 (germline): LGHNA, YSLEER. The CDR3 DNA sequence: TGCGCCAGCAGCCCTTTTCTGAATTCACCCCTCCACTTT. Its translation: CASSPFLNSPLHF.

This clonotype was observed a few times. This chain joins TRBV10-3 and TRBJ2-5; the D is unclear. The CDR3 spans 13 residues. Trimming stripped 2 bases from V and 2 bases from J, with 6 bases between. Germline assignment: CDR1 ENHRY and CDR2 SYGVKD. In DNA, the CDR3 is TGTGCCATCAGTGAGGACTTACAAGAGACCCAGTACTTC. Its translation is CAISEDLQETQYF.

The chain couples TRBV12-3 or TRBV12-4 to TRBJ2-1, with D perhaps TRBD1 (7 bases). The V end was cut by 4 bases, the J end by 4 bases, with 23 bases between. This CDR3 comprises 18 residues. This chain's CDR3 is CASSSPLEGTARYNEQFF. In nucleotides, the CDR3 is TGTGCCAGCAGTTCCCCCTTGGAGGGGACAGCGAGATACAATGAGCAGTTCTTC.

The chain employs TRBV20-1 and TRBJ1-2; D is perhaps TRBD1 (6 bases). Trimming took off 0 bases at V and 10 bases at J, with 12 bases between the two ends. The CDR3 sequence is 12 residues long. Germline values: CDR1 DFQATT, CDR2 SNEGSKA (reference sequence). This CDR3 is CSARDTGAVYTF. For the CDR3, the DNA is TGCAGTGCTAGAGATACGGGGGCTGTCTACACCTTC.

The V and J genes are TRBV21-1 and TRBJ2-5; the table names TRBD1, a call not compared with the DNA. TRBV21-1 constitutes a pseudogene. The CDR3 contains 16 residues. The CDR3 loop reads CASSRGRNNFQETQYF. In nucleotides, the CDR3 is TGTGCCAGCAGCAGGGGCAGAAACAACTTCCAAGAGACCCAGTACTTC.

Only one count was recorded for this clonotype. The chain carries TRBV28 and TRBJ1-6; D possibly corresponds to TRBD1 (6 bases). Per the germline V gene, CDR1 is MDHEN and CDR2 is SYDVKM. V gave up 8 bases and J gave up 8 bases, with 22 bases separating them. The CDR3 has 16 residues. CDR3 residues: CASVPGGKGTDSPLHF. The CDR3 coding sequence is TGTGCCAGCGTTCCGGGGGGCAAGGGTACCGATTCACCCCTCCACTTT. Filled out from reference TRBV28 and TRBJ1-6, the complete variable domain reads DVKVTQSSRYLVKRTGEKVFLECVQDMDHENMFWYRQDPGLGLRLIYFSYDVKMKEKGDIPEGYSVSREKKERFSLILESASTNQTSMYLCASVPGGKGTDSPLHFGNGTRLTVT.

This sequence joins TRBV4-2 and TRBJ1-2; D not resolved. Germline assignment: CDR1 LGHNA and CDR2 YNFKEQ. Trimming removed 0 bases at V and 0 bases at J, with 8 bases between. The CDR3 covers 15 residues. DNA of the CDR3: TGTGCCAGCAGCCAAGAAGGCGCACCTAACTATGGCTACACCTTC. It encodes CASSQEGAPNYGYTF.